This TCR beta chain emerged from a study of T-cell memory formation after mild COVID-19. TCRdb processed the 5' RACE reads anew with MiXCR; each CDR3 protein has one entry. Counted here are a few hundred thousand distinct CDR3 sequences, less than 25% occurring once; the ten biggest clones make up about 8.7%. V gave up 6 bases and J gave up 7 bases, with 16 bases separating them. The CDR3 loop spans 14 amino acids. This clonotype appeared a few times. The specimen was PBMCs or a T cell subset sorted from them (not recorded which). This chain uses TRBV12-3 or TRBV12-4 with TRBJ1-5; possibly TRBD1 for D (5 bases). The TCR comes from an adult woman who had mild COVID-19 (a few samples of this study predate the infection). Cell type and time point are not known. CDR3 protein: CASSPGAGLQPQHF. The DNA of the CDR3 is TGTGCCAGCAGCCCTGGGGCAGGGCTACAGCCCCAGCATTTT.